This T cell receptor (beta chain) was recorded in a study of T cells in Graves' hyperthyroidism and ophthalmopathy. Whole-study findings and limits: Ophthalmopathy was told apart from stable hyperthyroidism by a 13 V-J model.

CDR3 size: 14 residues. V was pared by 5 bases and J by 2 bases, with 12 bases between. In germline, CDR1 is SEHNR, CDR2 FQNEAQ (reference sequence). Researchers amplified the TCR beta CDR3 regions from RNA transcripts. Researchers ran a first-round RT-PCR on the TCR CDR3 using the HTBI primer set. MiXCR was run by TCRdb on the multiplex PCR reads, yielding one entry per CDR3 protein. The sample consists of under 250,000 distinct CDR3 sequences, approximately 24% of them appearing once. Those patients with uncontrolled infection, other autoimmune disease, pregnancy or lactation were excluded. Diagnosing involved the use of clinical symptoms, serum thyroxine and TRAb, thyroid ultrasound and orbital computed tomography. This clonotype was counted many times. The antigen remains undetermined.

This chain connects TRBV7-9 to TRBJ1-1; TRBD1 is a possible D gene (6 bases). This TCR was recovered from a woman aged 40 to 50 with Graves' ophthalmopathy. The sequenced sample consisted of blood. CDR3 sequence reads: CASSLLQGNTEAFF. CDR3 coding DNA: TGTGCCAGCAGCCTACTACAGGGAAACACTGAAGCTTTCTTT. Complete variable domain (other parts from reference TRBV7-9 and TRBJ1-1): DTGVSQNPRHKITKRGQNVTFRCDPISEHNRLYWYRQTLGQGPEFLTYFQNEAQLEKSRLLSDRFSAERPKGSFSTLEIQRTEQGDSAMYLCASSLLQGNTEAFFGQGTRLTVV.